These T cell receptor beta chains were read from a single sample in a study of T cell repertoires in cytomegalovirus infection. TCRdb used MiXCR to reprocess the reads, holding one entry per CDR3 protein. The table includes approximately 100,000 distinct CDR3 sequences, roughly 39% detected once. Their recognized antigens are unknown. Sequencing used CD8+ T cells from cultured PBMCs, obtained from culture after CMV antigen stimulation. The receptors were gathered from a human donor in good health (CMV status not recorded). Some clones in this sample may be carry-over from other donors' samples. Each CDR3 is given with its conserved first and last residue. D genes are given only for firm matches. Clone size is stated in some rows and not others, as once, few, many or a class when expanded.

abundance	v_gene	j_gene	d_gene	CDR3nt	CDR3aa
NA	TRBV20-1	TRBJ2-3	NA	TGCAGTGCCCCATTCGCAGATACGCAGTATTTT	CSAPFADTQYF
few	TRBV28	TRBJ2-1	NA	TGTGCCAGCAGTTTTGTGGCTGGGGCTGAGCAGTTCTTC	CASSFVAGAEQFF
NA	TRBV7-6	TRBJ1-1	TRBD1	TGTGCCAGCAGCTCCCGGGACAGGGGATACACTGAAGCTTTCTTT	CASSSRDRGYTEAFF
few	TRBV12-3/TRBV12-4	TRBJ2-1	NA	TGTGCCAGCAGTTTAGACCCGGGGGCACTTAAATACAATGAGCAGTTCTTC	CASSLDPGALKYNEQFF
NA	TRBV24-1	TRBJ1-2	TRBD1	TGTGCCACCAGTACGACAGGGGGCGGCTACACCTTC	CATSTTGGGYTF
NA	TRBV7-9	TRBJ2-4	TRBD1	TGTGCCAGCAGCCCAAACGGTCAGGGGGCGAACATTCAGTACTTC	CASSPNGQGANIQYF
NA	TRBV19	TRBJ1-2	NA	TGTGCCAGTAGTACCGCTACATACAACCACTATGGCTACACCTTC	CASSTATYNHYGYTF
many	TRBV7-9	TRBJ2-1	TRBD1	TGTGCCAGCACCTATGGGCGACAGGGGTCGTTCTTC	CASTYGRQGSFF
NA	TRBV12-3/TRBV12-4	TRBJ1-5	TRBD1	TGTGCCAGCAAGACAGGGACGGTCAACAATCAGCCCCAGCATTTT	CASKTGTVNNQPQHF
NA	TRBV7-4	TRBJ2-5	TRBD2	TGTGCCAGCAGCCCCTGGGGTGCGGGGGGTTTCCAAGAGACCCAGTACTTC	CASSPWGAGGFQETQYF